This entry is about one T cell receptor (beta chain). Data came from immunoSEQ multiplex PCR; TCRdb stores just in-frame clones and leaves some out. The sample consists of fewer than 350,000 clones, about 89% of them appearing once. The entry originates in a study of blood T cell repertoires in COVID-19. CDR3 length equals 14 residues. V shed 0 bases and J shed 3 bases, with 9 bases lying between them. Looked up from germline, CDR1 is SGHRS and CDR2 is YFSETQ. This sequence originates from a man in his 60s who had recovered from COVID-19. Material: PBMCs or T cells enriched from blood (not recorded which). The V call is TRBV5-1, the J call TRBJ1-1; D is unresolved. DNA for the CDR3: TGCGCCAGCAGCTTGGGGGAGATAGACACTGAAGCTTTCTTT. Translated: CASSLGEIDTEAFF.